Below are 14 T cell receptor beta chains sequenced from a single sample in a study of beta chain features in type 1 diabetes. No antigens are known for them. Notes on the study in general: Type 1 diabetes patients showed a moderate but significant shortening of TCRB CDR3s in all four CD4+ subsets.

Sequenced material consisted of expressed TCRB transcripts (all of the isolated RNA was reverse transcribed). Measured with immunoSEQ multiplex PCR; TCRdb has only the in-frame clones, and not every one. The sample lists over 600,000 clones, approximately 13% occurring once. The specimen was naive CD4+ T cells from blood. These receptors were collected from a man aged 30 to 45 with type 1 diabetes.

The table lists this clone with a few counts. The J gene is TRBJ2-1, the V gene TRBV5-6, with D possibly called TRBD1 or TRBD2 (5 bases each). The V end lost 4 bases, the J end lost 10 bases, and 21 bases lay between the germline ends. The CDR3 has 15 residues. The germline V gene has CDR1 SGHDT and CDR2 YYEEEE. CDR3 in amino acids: CASSPRPPRGDEQFF. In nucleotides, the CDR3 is TGTGCCAGCAGCCCCCGGCCACCGAGGGGCGACGAGCAGTTCTTC.

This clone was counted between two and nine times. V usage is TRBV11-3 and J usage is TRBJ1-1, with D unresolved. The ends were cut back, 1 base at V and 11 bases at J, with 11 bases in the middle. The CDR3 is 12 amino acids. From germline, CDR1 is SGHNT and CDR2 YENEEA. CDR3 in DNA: TGTGCCAGCAGCTTAGCAACCGGTCGGGCTTTCTTT. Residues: CASSLATGRAFF.

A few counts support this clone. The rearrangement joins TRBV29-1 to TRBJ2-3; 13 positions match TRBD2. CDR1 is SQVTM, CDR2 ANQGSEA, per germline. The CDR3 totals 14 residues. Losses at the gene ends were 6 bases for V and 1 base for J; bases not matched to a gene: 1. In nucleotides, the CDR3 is TGCAGCGTGGGACTAGCGGGGCGCACAGATACGCAGTATTTT. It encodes CSVGLAGRTDTQYF.

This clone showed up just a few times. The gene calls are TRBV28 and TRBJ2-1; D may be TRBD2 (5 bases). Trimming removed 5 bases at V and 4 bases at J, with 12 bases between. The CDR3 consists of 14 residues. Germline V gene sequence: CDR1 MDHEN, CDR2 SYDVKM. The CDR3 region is CASSQGLTYNEQFF. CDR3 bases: TGTGCCAGCAGTCAAGGACTGACGTACAATGAGCAGTTCTTC.

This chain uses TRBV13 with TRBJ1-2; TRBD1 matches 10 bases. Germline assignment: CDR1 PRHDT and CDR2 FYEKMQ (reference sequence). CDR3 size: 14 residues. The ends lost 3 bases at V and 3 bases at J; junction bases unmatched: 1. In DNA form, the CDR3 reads TGTGCCAGCAGCTTGACAGGGGGCGACTATGGCTACACCTTC. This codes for CASSLTGGDYGYTF.

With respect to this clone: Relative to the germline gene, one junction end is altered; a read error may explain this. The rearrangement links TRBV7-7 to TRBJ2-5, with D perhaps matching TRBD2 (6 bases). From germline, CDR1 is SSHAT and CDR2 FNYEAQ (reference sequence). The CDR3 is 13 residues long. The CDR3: CASSGGNQETQYF. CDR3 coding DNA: TGTGCTAGCAGCGGCGGGAACCAAGAGACCCAGTACTTC. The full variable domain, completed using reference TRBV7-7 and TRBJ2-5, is GAGVSQSPRYKVTKRGQDVTLRCDPISSHATLYWYQQALGQGPEFLTYFNYEAQPDKSGLPSDRFSAERPEGSISTLTIQRTEQRDSAMYRCASSGGNQETQYFGPGTRLLVL.

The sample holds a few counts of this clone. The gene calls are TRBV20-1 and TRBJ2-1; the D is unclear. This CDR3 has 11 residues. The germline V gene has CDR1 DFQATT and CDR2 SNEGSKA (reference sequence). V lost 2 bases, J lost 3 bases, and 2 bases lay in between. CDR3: CSARHYNEQFF. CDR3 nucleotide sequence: TGCAGTGCTAGACACTACAATGAGCAGTTCTTC.

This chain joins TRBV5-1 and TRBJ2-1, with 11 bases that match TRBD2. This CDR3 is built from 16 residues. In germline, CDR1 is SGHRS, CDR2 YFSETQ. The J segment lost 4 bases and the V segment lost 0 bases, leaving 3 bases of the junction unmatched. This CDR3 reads CASSLATSGGYNEQFF. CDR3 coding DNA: TGCGCCAGCAGCTTGGCTACTAGCGGGGGATACAATGAGCAGTTCTTC.

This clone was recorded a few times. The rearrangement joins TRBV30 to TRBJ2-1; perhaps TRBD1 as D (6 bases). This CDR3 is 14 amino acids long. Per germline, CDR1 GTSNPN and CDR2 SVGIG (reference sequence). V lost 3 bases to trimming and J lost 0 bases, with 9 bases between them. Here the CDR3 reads CAWRGQSSYNEQFF. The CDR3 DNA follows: TGTGCCTGGAGAGGACAGAGCTCCTACAATGAGCAGTTCTTC.

The CDR3 DNA is TGTGCCAGCAGTGATGGGACAGGGGGAAACACTGAAGCTTTCTTT. Residues: CASSDGTGGNTEAFF. The chain carries TRBV2 and TRBJ1-1; 11 nucleotides match TRBD1. The junction had 2 bases not matched to a gene; V was cut back by 3 bases and J by 2 bases. CDR3 length: 15 residues. CDR1 is SNHLY and CDR2 is FYNNEI in the germline V gene.

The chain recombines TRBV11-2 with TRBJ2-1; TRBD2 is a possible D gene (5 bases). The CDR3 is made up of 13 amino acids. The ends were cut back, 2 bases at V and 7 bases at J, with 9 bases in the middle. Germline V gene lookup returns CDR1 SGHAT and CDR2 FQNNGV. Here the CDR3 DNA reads TGTGCCAGCAGCTTATCGCGCGGGAATGAGCAGTTCTTC. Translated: CASSLSRGNEQFF.

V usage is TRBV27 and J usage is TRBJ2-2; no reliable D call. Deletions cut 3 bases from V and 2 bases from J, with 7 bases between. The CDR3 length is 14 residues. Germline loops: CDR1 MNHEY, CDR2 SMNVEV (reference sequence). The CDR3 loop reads CASSFQGNTGELFF. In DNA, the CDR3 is TGTGCCAGCAGTTTTCAAGGCAACACCGGGGAGCTGTTTTTT.

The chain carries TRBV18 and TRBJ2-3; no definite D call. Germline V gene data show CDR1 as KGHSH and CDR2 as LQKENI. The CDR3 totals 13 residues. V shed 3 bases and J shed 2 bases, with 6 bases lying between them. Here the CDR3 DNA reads TGTGCCAGCTCACCGGTCATCACAGATACGCAGTATTTT. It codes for CASSPVITDTQYF.

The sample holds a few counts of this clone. CDR3 in amino acids: CASGIAEGHNEQFF. The CDR3 DNA is TGTGCCAGCGGAATAGCTGAAGGGCACAATGAGCAGTTCTTC. The rearrangement links TRBV6-6 to TRBJ2-1; no clear D. The germline V gene has CDR1 MNHNY and CDR2 SVGAGI (reference sequence). This CDR3 is 14 amino acids long. With 8 bases removed from V and 5 bases from J, the gap between germline ends came to 16 bases.